The 27 T cell receptor beta chains below were found in one sample sequenced in a study of blood T cell repertoires in COVID-19. TCRdb keeps only in-frame clones here, not all; method: immunoSEQ multiplex PCR. The table shows 95,000 to 150,000 clones, with approximately 85% occurring only once. The sequencing input was peripheral blood. The receptors derive from a human donor in a cohort sampled during active COVID-19.

A remark on this clone: This specimen includes other DNA sequences encoding the same CDR3. The V and J genes are TRBV6-5 and TRBJ2-5; 13 positions agree with TRBD2. Trimming removed 5 bases from V and 4 bases from J; junction bases left unmatched: 1. There are 14 residues in the CDR3. CDR1 is MNHEY, CDR2 SVGAGI, per germline. The CDR3 nucleotides read TGTGCCAGCAGTCGGACTAGCGGGGGAGAGACCCAGTACTTC. Translation gives CASSRTSGGETQYF.

This clone has only one observation. The chain couples TRBV11-2 to TRBJ1-2; 8 nucleotides match TRBD1. V shed 2 bases and J 4 bases; nucleotides not matched to a gene: 12. The germline CDR1 and CDR2 sequences are SGHAT and FQNNGV. CDR3 length: 17 amino acids. In DNA form, the CDR3 reads TGTGCCAGCAGCTTACCAGGGGCAGGGGGCGCGGGCTATGGCTACACCTTC. This codes for CASSLPGAGGAGYGYTF.

This rearrangement joins TRBV18 to TRBJ2-3; 7 positions agree with TRBD1. The germline V gene encodes CDR1 KGHSH and CDR2 LQKENI. The CDR3 is made up of 14 amino acids. The J segment lost 4 bases and the V segment lost 2 bases, leaving 3 bases of the junction unmatched. CDR3 residues: CASSPVTGPDTQYF. The CDR3 region has the DNA TGTGCCAGCTCACCAGTGACAGGGCCAGATACGCAGTATTTT.

The genes are TRBV2 and TRBJ1-5; TRBD1 might be the D (6 bases). CDR1 is SNHLY, CDR2 FYNNEI, per germline. The CDR3 is 13 residues long. V was clipped by 6 bases and J by 5 bases, with 11 bases between them. The CDR3 is CASRLTGDQPQHF. CDR3 DNA: TGTGCCAGCAGGTTGACAGGAGATCAGCCCCAGCATTTT.

The V and J genes are TRBV11-1 and TRBJ2-5; no clear D. Germline V gene sequence: CDR1 SGHAT, CDR2 FQDESV (reference sequence). The CDR3 runs 14 residues. The V gene lost 6 bases and the J gene lost 2 bases, with 13 bases spanning the gap. The CDR3 loop reads CASRYGVRQETQYF. The CDR3 region has the DNA TGTGCCAGCAGGTACGGTGTCCGTCAAGAGACCCAGTACTTC.

The chain uses TRBV5-1 and TRBJ2-2; 9 bases align to TRBD1. The CDR3 is made up of 17 amino acids. Germline-derived CDR1 and CDR2 are SGHRS and YFSETQ. With 3 bases clipped from V and 0 bases from J, the junction kept 6 bases outside the gene matches. The CDR3 DNA reads as TGCGCCAGCAGCTGGGGACAGGGACGAACGAACACCGGGGAGCTGTTTTTT. Translated: CASSWGQGRTNTGELFF.

The V and J genes are TRBV5-5 and TRBJ1-1; 7 bases agree with TRBD1. The CDR3 loop spans 15 amino acids. CDR1 is SGHKS and CDR2 is YYEKEE in the germline V gene (reference sequence). Germline trimming cut 1 base from V and 5 bases from J; bases unmatched to any gene: 8. The CDR3 sequence is CASSLYEGAITEAFF. The DNA for the CDR3 is TGTGCCAGCAGCTTGTACGAGGGGGCAATTACTGAAGCTTTCTTT.

This chain joins TRBV6-2 or TRBV6-3 and TRBJ1-6; D perhaps matches TRBD1 (5 bases). Germline values: CDR1 MNHEY, CDR2 SVGEGT. This CDR3 has 15 amino acids. The V end was cut by 4 bases, the J end by 2 bases, with 9 bases between. CDR3 sequence (DNA): TGTGCCAGCAGTTTCTCACAGGCCTATAATTCACCCCTCCACTTT. It specifies CASSFSQAYNSPLHF.

This clone has only one observation. The gene calls are TRBV11-2 and TRBJ2-5, with 8 bases identical to TRBD2. The CDR3 has 14 residues. J gave up 1 base and V 7 bases, and 5 bases lay outside the gene matches. CDR1 SGHAT and CDR2 FQNNGV come from the germline V gene. This CDR3 is CASTTSGRQETQYF. CDR3 in DNA: TGTGCCAGCACCACTAGCGGACGCCAAGAGACCCAGTACTTC.

The chain carries TRBV19 and TRBJ1-5; D might be TRBD1 (6 bases). This CDR3 has 14 residues. The V gene's germline CDR1 is LNHDA and CDR2 SQIVND (reference sequence). V was pared by 6 bases and J by 7 bases, with 16 bases between. The CDR3 reads CASSFSEGGQPQHF. Written as DNA, the CDR3 is TGTGCCAGTAGCTTCTCGGAAGGGGGACAGCCCCAGCATTTT.

This clone has just one count. The rearrangement joins TRBV10-3 to TRBJ1-1, with D possibly matching TRBD1 (5 bases). The CDR3 length is 14 residues. CDR1 and CDR2 (germline): ENHRY, SYGVKD. V was trimmed by 10 bases and J by 0 bases, leaving 15 bases between them. Here the CDR3 reads CATWAQGMNTEAFF. The CDR3 DNA reads as TGTGCCACCTGGGCTCAGGGCATGAACACTGAAGCTTTCTTT.

V gene TRBV3-1 (or the pseudogene TRBV3-2) combines with J gene TRBJ2-7; TRBD2 might be the D (6 bases). Germline CDR1 and CDR2: LGHDT and YNNKEL (reference sequence). CDR3 length: 18 amino acids. Trimming cost V 0 bases and J 0 bases, with 18 bases left between them. The CDR3 DNA reads TGTGCCAGCAGCCAAGACCGCCGGACTAACGCTAACTCCTACGAGCAGTACTTC. It yields the protein CASSQDRRTNANSYEQYF.

The chain has TRBV3-1 (or the pseudogene TRBV3-2) and TRBJ2-2; 8 nucleotides agree with TRBD2. With 0 bases clipped from V and 0 bases from J, the junction kept 6 bases outside the gene matches. The CDR3 covers 18 residues. CDR1 LGHDT and CDR2 YNNKEL come from the germline V gene (reference sequence). The CDR3 coding sequence is TGTGCCAGCAGCCAAGATCCAGCGGGGGTTTCGAACACCGGGGAGCTGTTTTTT. This codes for CASSQDPAGVSNTGELFF.

The V gene is TRBV7-2, the J gene TRBJ1-5; 7 positions match TRBD1. The trim removed 1 base at V and 1 base at J, leaving 4 bases unmatched. The CDR3 spans 16 residues. The germline V gene encodes CDR1 SGHTA and CDR2 FQGNSA. The CDR3 is CASSLDTGQSNQPQHF. The CDR3 region has the DNA TGTGCCAGCAGCTTAGATACGGGACAGAGCAATCAGCCCCAGCATTTT.

This clone was counted between two and nine times. The chain uses TRBV6-6 and TRBJ2-1; 9 bases are shared with TRBD2. This CDR3 region has 18 residues. V trimming: 5 bases; J trimming: 0 bases; junction bases outside the gene matches: 11. Germline-derived CDR1 and CDR2 are MNHNY and SVGAGI (reference sequence). The CDR3 region is CASSQWTSDVSSYNEQFF. As DNA, the CDR3 is TGTGCCAGCAGTCAGTGGACTAGCGACGTTAGCTCCTACAATGAGCAGTTCTTC.

This clone was seen a handful of times. In the same sample, other DNA sequences code for this CDR3. The chain recombines TRBV7-9 with TRBJ2-5; perhaps TRBD1 as D (6 bases). Trimming stripped 0 bases from V and 1 base from J, with 9 bases between. The CDR3 contains 15 residues. The germline V gene encodes CDR1 SEHNR and CDR2 FQNEAQ (reference sequence). CDR3 loop: CASSLARQAQETQYF. The CDR3 nucleotides read TGTGCCAGCAGCTTAGCGCGACAGGCCCAAGAGACCCAGTACTTC.

The CDR3 is CASSDPGSSYEQYF. The CDR3 DNA reads TGCGCCAGCAGTGACCCCGGGTCCTCCTACGAGCAGTACTTC. The genes are TRBV10-1 and TRBJ2-7; D gene ambiguous. Between the trimmed V and J ends, which lost 3 bases and 0 bases, there was a span of 9 bases. CDR1 and CDR2 from the germline V gene are WNHNN and SYGVQD (reference sequence). The CDR3 length is 14 residues.

The chain combines TRBV5-1 with TRBJ2-7; TRBD1 agrees at 8 bases. The CDR3 has 15 residues. CDR1 is SGHRS, CDR2 YFSETQ, per germline. V gave up 4 bases and J gave up 6 bases; unmatched junction bases: 12. DNA for the CDR3: TGCGCCAGCAGCCCTTGGGGCCCTACAGGGGGCGAGCAGTACTTC. Translation: CASSPWGPTGGEQYF.

This rearrangement joins TRBV10-1 to TRBJ2-7, with D uncertain. In germline, CDR1 is WNHNN, CDR2 SYGVQD (reference sequence). V was clipped by 6 bases and J by 5 bases, with 11 bases between them. This CDR3 has 12 amino acids. This chain's CDR3 is CASSPSTDEQYF. The CDR3 DNA reads TGCGCCAGCAGCCCTAGTACTGACGAGCAGTACTTC.

This chain connects TRBV9 to TRBJ1-2; 9 bases map to TRBD1. The CDR3 covers 16 residues. J gave up 3 bases and V 4 bases, and 10 bases lay outside the gene matches. Germline-derived CDR1 and CDR2 are SGDLS and YYNGEE. CDR3 sequence (DNA): TGTGCCAGCAGCCTGGAGGGGACAGGGCGGGACTATGGCTACACCTTC. Amino acids: CASSLEGTGRDYGYTF.

The chain has TRBV5-1 and TRBJ2-3; TRBD2 matches at 12 bases. CDR1 and CDR2 (germline): SGHRS, YFSETQ. With V trimmed by 0 bases and J by 7 bases, 12 bases remained unmatched. The CDR3 has 18 amino acids. The chain's CDR3 is CASSLVRRTSGEKHTQYF. The CDR3 coding sequence is TGCGCCAGCAGCTTGGTGAGGAGGACTAGCGGGGAAAAACATACGCAGTATTTT. Together with reference TRBV5-1 and TRBJ2-3, the CDR3 gives the full variable domain: KAGVTQTPRYLIKTRGQQVTLSCSPISGHRSVSWYQQTPGQGLQFLFEYFSETQRNKGNFPGRFSGRQFSNSRSEMNVSTLELGDSALYLCASSLVRRTSGEKHTQYFGPGTRLTVL.

This clone turned up a few times. The V gene is TRBV28, the J gene TRBJ1-5; TRBD1 matches 7 bases. Germline CDR1 reads MDHEN; CDR2 reads SYDVKM. CDR3 length equals 15 residues. The V gene end was trimmed by 4 bases and the J gene end by 7 bases; junction bases not matched to a gene: 10. This chain's CDR3 is CASSSHQGGYQPQHF. CDR3 nucleotide sequence: TGTGCCAGCAGTTCACACCAGGGGGGTTACCAGCCCCAGCATTTT.

The CDR3 DNA reads as TGTGCCAGCAGCTTTCAGGGCAGATCCTACACCTTC. Its protein is CASSFQGRSYTF. The V call is TRBV11-1, the J call TRBJ1-2; weak D call: TRBD1 (5 bases). CDR1 and CDR2 from the germline V gene are SGHAT and FQDESV (reference sequence). Trimming removed 3 bases at V and 10 bases at J, with 12 bases between. There are 12 residues in the CDR3.

This clone was seen only a few times. The CDR3 sequence is CASSQGPGQRNTEAFF. The CDR3 bases are TGCGCCAGCAGCCAAGGCCCGGGACAGAGGAACACTGAAGCTTTCTTT. The chain uses TRBV4-1 and TRBJ1-1, with 7 bases identical to TRBD1. V lost 1 base, J lost 1 base, and 6 bases stayed unmatched. Germline V lookup: CDR1 MGHRA, CDR2 YSYEKL. The length of the CDR3 is 16 residues.

This rearrangement joins TRBV6-5 to TRBJ2-7, with a weak D call TRBD2 (6 bases). The CDR3 is 13 residues long. Germline V lookup: CDR1 MNHEY, CDR2 SVGAGI. Between the trimmed V and J ends, which lost 8 bases and 4 bases, there was a span of 15 bases. The CDR3 coding sequence is TGTGCCAGCGGATTCCGAGCGGGTTACGAGCAGTACTTC. This translates into CASGFRAGYEQYF.

The chain couples TRBV28 to TRBJ1-2; possibly TRBD1 for D (5 bases). There are 13 residues in the CDR3. The ends were cut back, 3 bases at V and 3 bases at J, with 8 bases in the middle. CDR1 and CDR2 from the germline V gene are MDHEN and SYDVKM. Written as DNA, the CDR3 is TGTGCCAGCAGTTTGGGGCTTGACTATGGCTACACCTTC. Translation gives CASSLGLDYGYTF.

The chain uses TRBV18 and TRBJ1-6; 10 bases line up with TRBD1. V dropped 1 base and J dropped 7; count of bases not matched to a gene: 1. Per germline, CDR1 KGHSH and CDR2 LQKENI. The CDR3 length is 15 residues. The CDR3 protein is CASSPRQGANSPLHF. The CDR3 DNA reads TGTGCCAGCTCACCACGACAGGGGGCGAATTCACCCCTCCACTTT.